These 17 T cell receptor beta chains were all obtained from the same sample, sequenced in a study of human T cells and chemical hapten exposure. Total RNA was extracted from unfractionated whole blood. One entry per CDR3 protein, called by TCRdb with MiXCR from the 5' RACE reads. The repertoire has some 78,000 distinct CDR3 sequences, more than 7.5% of them found once; the top ten carry 2% to 2.5%. The source of these receptors is a male donor in good health.

The CDR3 DNA is TGCAGTGCTAGTTTTGGGGGCTGGTCTGAAGCTTTCTTT. This sequence encodes CSASFGGWSEAFF. This chain links TRBV20-1 with TRBJ1-1; TRBD1 might be the D (6 bases). The V gene's germline CDR1 is DFQATT and CDR2 SNEGSKA (reference sequence). This CDR3 contains 13 residues. The V gene lost 3 bases and the J gene lost 6 bases, with 14 bases spanning the gap.

This clonotype was counted at least ten times. This chain uses TRBV4-3 with TRBJ1-4; D unresolved. Trimming removed 0 bases at V and 7 bases at J, with 9 bases between. From germline, CDR1 is LGHNA and CDR2 YSLEER. The CDR3 is 14 amino acids. CDR3 nucleotide sequence: TGCGCCAGCAGCCAAGATGGCGGTTTTGAAAAACTGTTTTTT. Translated: CASSQDGGFEKLFF.

This clonotype was counted many times. V gene TRBV9 combines with J gene TRBJ2-1; 9 bases map to TRBD2. CDR3 length: 16 amino acids. The V gene end was trimmed by 4 bases and the J gene end by 4 bases; junction bases not matched to a gene: 9. The germline gives CDR1 SGDLS, CDR2 YYNGEE. The CDR3 nucleotides are TGTGCCAGCAGCTCTAGTAGCGGGAGAATGTACAATGAGCAGTTCTTC. This codes for CASSSSSGRMYNEQFF.

This clonotype was observed a few times. The chain uses TRBV7-8 and TRBJ2-1; D not resolved. The CDR3 extends over 15 amino acids. Trimming pared 1 base from V and 14 bases from J, leaving 21 bases between. Per germline, CDR1 SGHVS and CDR2 FQNEAQ. The DNA for the CDR3 is TGTGCCAGCAGCTTAGATATAGCCCGTACCTCTTTTAAGTTCTTC. Its translation: CASSLDIARTSFKFF.

The J gene is TRBJ1-1, the V gene TRBV4-3; D possibly corresponds to TRBD1 (5 bases). V was shortened by 4 bases and J by 5 bases, with 11 bases between the two germline ends. CDR1 and CDR2 (germline): LGHNA, YSLEER. This CDR3 has 13 amino acids. The DNA of the CDR3 is TGCGCCAGCAGCCCAGGGCCTCGGACTGAAGCTTTCTTT. It specifies CASSPGPRTEAFF.

By sample share, this clonotype is medium-sized (0.01 to 0.1%). The rearrangement uses TRBV6-4 and TRBJ2-2, with 13 bases that match TRBD2. J lost 4 bases, V lost 2 bases, and 1 base had no gene match. From germline, CDR1 is MRHNA and CDR2 SNTAGT. This CDR3 has 16 residues. The CDR3 reads CASSDTSGGATGELFF. The CDR3 DNA sequence: TGTGCCAGCAGTGACACTAGCGGGGGGGCCACCGGGGAGCTGTTTTTT.

This clonotype was picked up a small number of times. The CDR3 nucleotides are TGCGCCAGCCGACAGTTACCTAGCACAGATACGCAGTATTTT. This codes for CASRQLPSTDTQYF. The chain employs TRBV5-1 and TRBJ2-3; the D gene is possibly TRBD1 (5 bases). V lost 7 bases and J lost 0, with 12 bases in between. The CDR3 runs to 14 residues. Germline V gene data show CDR1 as SGHRS and CDR2 as YFSETQ.

In this sample, this clonotype turned up many times. This chain joins TRBV5-6 and TRBJ2-2, with D possibly called TRBD1 or TRBD2 (6 bases each). The V end was cut by 6 bases, the J end by 0 bases, with 15 bases between. In germline, CDR1 is SGHDT, CDR2 YYEEEE. This CDR3 has 16 amino acids. CDR3 nucleotides: TGTGCCAGCATCAGACTGGGGGGCCCGAACACCGGGGAGCTGTTTTTT. Amino acids: CASIRLGGPNTGELFF.

Comments on this clonotype: A much larger clone differs by one base, so this may be a read error. The chain combines TRBV20-1 with TRBJ2-1, with 12 bases that match TRBD2. Looked up from germline, CDR1 is DFQATT and CDR2 is SNEGSKA (reference sequence). The CDR3 covers 16 residues. The V and J ends lost 2 bases and 6 bases, in that order; junction bases with no gene match: 8. CDR3 in amino acids: CSARITSGGRANEQFF. CDR3 bases: TGCAGTGCTAGAATTACTAGCGGGGGGAGGGCCAATGAGCAGTTCTTC.

CDR3 sequence: CASSQVAGIYEQYF. Here the CDR3 DNA reads TGCGCCAGCAGCCAGGTCGCGGGGATTTACGAGCAGTACTTC. The chain combines TRBV4-1 with TRBJ2-7; tentatively, D is TRBD2 (6 bases). The germline V and J ends were trimmed by 3 bases and 4 bases, with 13 bases remaining between them. The CDR3 sequence is 14 residues long. Germline CDR1 reads MGHRA; CDR2 reads YSYEKL.

This clonotype was observed at least ten times. This sequence joins TRBV29-1 and TRBJ2-1; 10 bases align to TRBD1. V dropped 5 bases and J dropped 4; count of bases not matched to a gene: 5. Per the germline V gene, CDR1 is SQVTM and CDR2 is ANQGSEA. The CDR3 sequence is 14 residues long. The CDR3 here is CSVRDRGGYNEQFF. CDR3 in DNA: TGCAGCGTTAGGGACAGGGGCGGTTACAATGAGCAGTTCTTC.

The rearrangement joins TRBV6-2 or TRBV6-3 to TRBJ1-1; 9 bases are shared with TRBD1. This CDR3 comprises 16 residues. Germline loops: CDR1 MNHEY, CDR2 SVGEGT. V lost 6 bases to trimming and J lost 3 bases; unmatched junction nucleotides: 11. The CDR3 sequence is CASSFKTGGEDTEAFF. The DNA for the CDR3 is TGTGCCAGCAGCTTTAAAACAGGGGGCGAGGACACTGAAGCTTTCTTT.

The chain recombines TRBV27 with TRBJ2-5, with 10 positions matching TRBD1. The length of the CDR3 is 15 residues. V dropped 7 bases and J dropped 5; count of bases not matched to a gene: 10. Germline V gene data show CDR1 as MNHEY and CDR2 as SMNVEV (reference sequence). In DNA, the CDR3 is TGTGCCAGCAAATTAGCGGGACAGGGGATCGAGACCCAGTACTTC. Its protein product is CASKLAGQGIETQYF.

This clonotype was seen more than once but under ten times. The V gene is TRBV7-9, the J gene TRBJ1-1; D is ambiguous. The CDR3 length is 14 residues. Germline lookup yields CDR1 SEHNR and CDR2 FQNEAQ (reference sequence). V shed 4 bases and J shed 5 bases, with 14 bases lying between them. This chain's CDR3 is CASSSARSGTEAFF. The CDR3 DNA reads as TGTGCCAGCAGCTCAGCAAGGAGTGGTACTGAAGCTTTCTTT.

The V call is TRBV18, the J call TRBJ1-3, with a weak D call TRBD1 (5 bases). This CDR3 is built from 17 residues. Germline loops: CDR1 KGHSH, CDR2 LQKENI. Trimming took 5 bases from V and 0 from J, leaving 17 bases between them. In DNA form, the CDR3 reads TGTGCCAGCTCAGCACGGGGACCCTCTCCCTCTGGAAACACCATATATTTT. As protein: CASSARGPSPSGNTIYF.

The chain recombines TRBV11-2 with TRBJ2-1; 11 nucleotides match TRBD2. The ends lost 3 bases at V and 0 bases at J; junction bases unmatched: 10. The CDR3 has 19 amino acids. CDR1 and CDR2 (germline): SGHAT, FQNNGV. CDR3: CASSFPGLADPHSYNEQFF. In nucleotides, the CDR3 is TGTGCCAGCAGCTTTCCGGGACTAGCGGACCCCCACTCCTACAATGAGCAGTTCTTC.

This clonotype was seen a few times. V usage is TRBV7-2 and J usage is TRBJ1-1; TRBD1 matches at 7 bases. Losses at the gene ends were 1 base for V and 3 bases for J; bases not matched to a gene: 5. The CDR3 contains 15 residues. Germline lookup yields CDR1 SGHTA and CDR2 FQGNSA. Here the CDR3 reads CASSLGMTGHTEAFF. The CDR3 nucleotides are TGTGCCAGCAGCTTAGGGATGACAGGGCACACTGAAGCTTTCTTT.